This T cell receptor (beta chain) came from a study of blood T cell repertoires in COVID-19. The data were produced by immunoSEQ multiplex PCR, yet TCRdb's version contains in-frame clones alone and is incomplete. This table has around 250,000 clones, 85% to 90% appearing once. The germline gives CDR1 SGDLS, CDR2 YYNGEE. The CDR3 extends over 14 amino acids. V shed 5 bases and J shed 0 bases, with 12 bases lying between them. This clone showed up many times. The origin of this receptor is a man aged 50-60 years who had been exposed to COVID-19. The chain links TRBV9 to TRBJ2-7, with D possibly being TRBD1 (6 bases). Sequences were obtained from PBMCs or T cells enriched from blood (not recorded which). The CDR3: CASSADSSSYEQYF. The CDR3, as DNA: TGTGCCAGCAGTGCGGACAGTTCCTCCTACGAGCAGTACTTC.